The 14 T cell receptor beta chains listed next were all sequenced from one sample in a study of shared T cell receptors in the human thymus. Sequencing was performed with immunoSEQ multiplex PCR; in TCRdb, only in-frame clones are kept and a portion is missing. The sample records hundreds of thousands of clones, about 84% being singletons. A further study also used this sample, focusing on human thymus T cells.

Sequencing input: thymocytes. These receptors all stem from a boy younger than two with a congenital heart defect.

The J gene is TRBJ1-1, the V gene TRBV10-3; D is unresolved. The CDR3 totals 15 residues. The germline V gene encodes CDR1 ENHRY and CDR2 SYGVKD. V lost 2 bases, J lost 4 bases, and 14 bases lay in between. As DNA, the CDR3 is TGTGCCATCAGTGAGGGTGGAGGGCCGGGCACTGAAGCTTTCTTT. Its translation: CAISEGGGPGTEAFF.

J is TRBJ2-3 and V is TRBV28; possibly TRBD2 for D (6 bases). Trimming took 8 bases from V and 1 from J, leaving 16 bases between them. CDR1 MDHEN and CDR2 SYDVKM come from the germline V gene. The CDR3 totals 15 residues. CDR3 sequence: CASGSPGLGTDTQYF. CDR3 coding DNA: TGTGCCAGCGGTTCTCCGGGACTTGGCACAGATACGCAGTATTTT.

The sample holds one count of this clone. V usage is TRBV5-6 and J usage is TRBJ2-7, with D possibly being TRBD1 (6 bases). Germline V CDR1 and CDR2: SGHDT, YYEEEE. Trimming took off 0 bases at V and 1 base at J, with 11 bases between the two ends. CDR3 length equals 15 residues. CDR3 amino acids: CASSLVQGPSYEQYF. The CDR3 DNA reads TGTGCCAGCAGCTTGGTCCAGGGGCCGTCCTACGAGCAGTACTTC.

This clone has a single count. The chain uses TRBV5-6 and TRBJ2-1; maybe TRBD2 (6 bases). This CDR3 has 17 amino acids. Trimming shortened V by 2 bases and J by 4 bases, and 19 bases separated the two germline ends. Germline-derived CDR1 and CDR2 are SGHDT and YYEEEE. Written as DNA, the CDR3 is TGTGCCAGCAGCTTCCGGGCGGGGCGGAACTTTTACAATGAGCAGTTCTTC. As protein: CASSFRAGRNFYNEQFF. The full variable domain, rest sourced from reference TRBV5-6 and TRBJ2-1, is DAGVTQSPTHLIKTRGQQVTLRCSPKSGHDTVSWYQQALGQGPQFIFQYYEEEERQRGNFPDRFSGHQFPNYSSELNVNALLLGDSALYLCASSFRAGRNFYNEQFFGPGTRLTVL.

The V gene is TRBV5-1, the J gene TRBJ2-1, with 7 bases that match TRBD2. Losses at the gene ends were 0 bases for V and 0 bases for J; bases not matched to a gene: 6. Germline V gene lookup returns CDR1 SGHRS and CDR2 YFSETQ. The CDR3 has 17 residues. The CDR3: CASSLEGRGSSYNEQFF. The CDR3 DNA reads TGCGCCAGCAGCTTGGAAGGGCGGGGGAGCTCCTACAATGAGCAGTTCTTC.

V gene TRBV28 combines with J gene TRBJ2-1; 7 positions match TRBD2. Losses at the gene ends were 10 bases for V and 4 bases for J; bases not matched to a gene: 4. Germline V gene lookup returns CDR1 MDHEN and CDR2 SYDVKM. The CDR3 totals 12 residues. The chain's CDR3 is CATGEGYNEQFF. The CDR3 nucleotides read TGTGCCACGGGGGAGGGATACAATGAGCAGTTCTTC.

The rearrangement links TRBV6-5 to TRBJ1-4, with TRBD1 identical over 8 bases. The CDR3 contains 15 residues. Germline loops: CDR1 MNHEY, CDR2 SVGAGI. Trimming at V came to 5 bases and at J to 6 bases, leaving 8 bases not matched to a gene. CDR3 nucleotide sequence: TGTGCCAGCAGTACCCAGGGGGCTCGGGATGAAAAACTGTTTTTT. Translated: CASSTQGARDEKLFF.

The V call is TRBV5-4, the J call TRBJ2-3; weak D call: TRBD2 (6 bases). V was trimmed by 4 bases and J by 1 base, leaving 16 bases between them. Germline V lookup: CDR1 SGHNT, CDR2 YYREEE (reference sequence). CDR3 length: 16 residues. The CDR3 DNA is TGTGCCAGCAGCCCAGGAAGCGGGCCACGCACAGATACGCAGTATTTT. It is translated as CASSPGSGPRTDTQYF.

The chain links TRBV2 to TRBJ1-2; D gene ambiguous. The CDR3 extends over 15 amino acids. Germline V lookup: CDR1 SNHLY, CDR2 FYNNEI. Trimming removed 8 bases at V and 4 bases at J, with 20 bases between. Written as DNA, the CDR3 is TGTGCCAGCTCCCCGGGGATGTTTTCCTTCTATGGCTACACCTTC. Translated: CASSPGMFSFYGYTF.

The chain combines TRBV10-3 with TRBJ2-4, with 8 bases fitting TRBD2. The junction had 11 bases not matched to a gene; V was cut back by 3 bases and J by 1 base. Germline lookup yields CDR1 ENHRY and CDR2 SYGVKD. This CDR3 spans 18 amino acids. CDR3 protein: CAISDMVAGSLAKNIQYF. CDR3 coding DNA: TGTGCCATCAGTGATATGGTAGCGGGAAGTCTCGCCAAAAACATTCAGTACTTC.

The CDR3 loop reads CAWSILLPGQGTEKLFF. DNA for the CDR3: TGTGCCTGGAGTATCCTCCTGCCGGGACAGGGGACTGAAAAACTGTTTTTT. The V gene is TRBV30, the J gene TRBJ1-4; 10 bases fit TRBD1. This CDR3 is 17 amino acids long. Germline CDR1 GTSNPN, CDR2 SVGIG (reference sequence). Trimming removed 2 bases from V and 7 bases from J; junction bases left unmatched: 13. Using reference TRBV30 and TRBJ1-4 for the parts outside the CDR3, the full variable domain is SQTIHQWPATLVQPVGSPLSLECTVEGTSNPNLYWYRQAAGRGLQLLFYSVGIGQISSEVPQNLSASRPQDRQFILSSKKLLLSDSGFYLCAWSILLPGQGTEKLFFGSGTQLSVL.

The V and J genes are TRBV5-5 and TRBJ2-7; D is uncertain. The CDR3 runs 12 residues. The germline gives CDR1 SGHKS, CDR2 YYEKEE (reference sequence). V was clipped by 2 bases and J by 4 bases, with 7 bases between them. The CDR3 DNA sequence: TGTGCCAGCAGCTTTGGAGCGTACGAGCAGTACTTC. Its protein is CASSFGAYEQYF.

The chain combines TRBV19 with TRBJ2-1, with 7 positions matching TRBD1. V lost 3 bases and J lost 4; bases outside the gene matches: 9. The germline CDR1 and CDR2 sequences are LNHDA and SQIVND (reference sequence). CDR3 size: 16 residues. The CDR3 DNA reads TGTGCCAGTAGTATGAGGGGGCGTGGTGGATACAATGAGCAGTTCTTC. This translates into CASSMRGRGGYNEQFF.

The chain combines TRBV4-1 with TRBJ2-3; D possibly corresponds to TRBD2 (6 bases). The CDR3 is 16 residues long. V shed 4 bases and J shed 3 bases, with 17 bases lying between them. The germline V gene encodes CDR1 MGHRA and CDR2 YSYEKL. The CDR3 sequence is CASSPGEVPSTDTQYF. CDR3 coding DNA: TGCGCCAGCAGCCCCGGGGAGGTCCCCTCTACAGATACGCAGTATTTT.